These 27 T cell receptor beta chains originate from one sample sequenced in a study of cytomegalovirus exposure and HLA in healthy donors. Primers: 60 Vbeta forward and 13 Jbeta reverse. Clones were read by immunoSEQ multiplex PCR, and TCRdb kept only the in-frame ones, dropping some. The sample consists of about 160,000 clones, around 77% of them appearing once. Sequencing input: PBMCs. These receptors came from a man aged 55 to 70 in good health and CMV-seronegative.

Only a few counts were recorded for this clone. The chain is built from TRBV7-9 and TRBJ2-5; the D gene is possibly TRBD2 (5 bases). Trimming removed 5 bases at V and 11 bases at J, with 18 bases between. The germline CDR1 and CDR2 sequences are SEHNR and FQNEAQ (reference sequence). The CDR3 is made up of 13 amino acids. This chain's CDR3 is CASSRDEILEQYF. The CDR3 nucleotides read TGTGCCAGCAGCCGGGATGAGATCTTGGAGCAGTACTTC.

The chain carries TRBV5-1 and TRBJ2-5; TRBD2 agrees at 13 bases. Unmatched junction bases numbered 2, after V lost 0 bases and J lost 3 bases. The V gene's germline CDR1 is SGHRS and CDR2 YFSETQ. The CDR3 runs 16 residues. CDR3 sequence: CASSLVLAGGEETQYF. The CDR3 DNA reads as TGCGCCAGCAGCTTGGTACTAGCGGGAGGGGAAGAGACCCAGTACTTC.

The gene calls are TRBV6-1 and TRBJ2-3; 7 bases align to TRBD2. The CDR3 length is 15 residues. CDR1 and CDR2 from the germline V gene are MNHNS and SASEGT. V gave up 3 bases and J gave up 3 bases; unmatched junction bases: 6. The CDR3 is CASSEGGGETDTQYF. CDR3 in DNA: TGTGCCAGCAGTGAGGGGGGGGGTGAGACAGATACGCAGTATTTT.

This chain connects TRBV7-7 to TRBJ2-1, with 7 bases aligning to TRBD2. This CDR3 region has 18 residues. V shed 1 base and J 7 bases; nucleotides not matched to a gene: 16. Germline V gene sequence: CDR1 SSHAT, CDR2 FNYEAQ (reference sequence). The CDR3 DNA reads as TGTGCCAGCAGCTTAGTGAGAAGCGGGATTAACCTTGGGAATGAGCAGTTCTTC. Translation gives CASSLVRSGINLGNEQFF.

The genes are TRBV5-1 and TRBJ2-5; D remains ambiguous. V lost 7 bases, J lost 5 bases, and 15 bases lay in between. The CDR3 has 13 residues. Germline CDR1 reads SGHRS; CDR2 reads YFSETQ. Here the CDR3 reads CASARQDGETQYF. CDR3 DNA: TGCGCCAGCGCCCGCCAGGATGGGGAGACCCAGTACTTC.

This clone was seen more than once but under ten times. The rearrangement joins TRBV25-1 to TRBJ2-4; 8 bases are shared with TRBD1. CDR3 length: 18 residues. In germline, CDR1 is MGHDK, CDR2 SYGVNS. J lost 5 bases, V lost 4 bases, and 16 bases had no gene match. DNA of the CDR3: TGTGCCAGCAGTGCGGCGTGGGGACAGGAAATCGGCCAAAACATTCAGTACTTC. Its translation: CASSAAWGQEIGQNIQYF.

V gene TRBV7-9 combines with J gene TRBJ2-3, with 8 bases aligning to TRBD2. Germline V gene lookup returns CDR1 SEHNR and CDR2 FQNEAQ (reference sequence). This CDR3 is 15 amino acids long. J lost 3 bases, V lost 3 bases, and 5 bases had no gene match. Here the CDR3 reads CASSFATSGTDTQYF. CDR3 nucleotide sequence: TGTGCCAGCAGCTTTGCTACTAGCGGAACAGATACGCAGTATTTT.

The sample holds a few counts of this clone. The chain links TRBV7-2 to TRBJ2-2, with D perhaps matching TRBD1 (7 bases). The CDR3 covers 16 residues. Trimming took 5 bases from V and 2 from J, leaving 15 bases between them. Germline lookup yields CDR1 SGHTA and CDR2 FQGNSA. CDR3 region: CASSTGGTANTGELFF. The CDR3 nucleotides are TGTGCCAGCAGCACGGGCGGGACAGCTAACACCGGGGAGCTGTTTTTT. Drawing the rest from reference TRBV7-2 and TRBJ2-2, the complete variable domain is GAGVSQSPSNKVTEKGKDVELRCDPISGHTALYWYRQSLGQGLEFLIYFQGNSAPDKSGLPSDRFSAERTGGSVSTLTIQRTQQEDSAVYLCASSTGGTANTGELFFGEGSRLTVL.

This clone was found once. As DNA, the CDR3 is TGTGCCAGCAGCTCTAGTCCGGGACTAGTTACCACCGGGGAGCTGTTTTTT. Its protein is CASSSSPGLVTTGELFF. V and J are TRBV7-2 and TRBJ2-2, with 8 positions matching TRBD2. V lost 4 bases to trimming and J lost 4 bases; unmatched junction nucleotides: 11. Germline V gene lookup returns CDR1 SGHTA and CDR2 FQGNSA. The CDR3 is 17 amino acids.

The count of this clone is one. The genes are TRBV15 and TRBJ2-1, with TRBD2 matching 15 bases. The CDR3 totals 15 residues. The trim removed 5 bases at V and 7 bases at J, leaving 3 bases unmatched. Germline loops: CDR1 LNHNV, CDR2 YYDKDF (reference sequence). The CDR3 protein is CATSGGTSGRNEQFF. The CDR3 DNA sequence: TGTGCCACCAGCGGCGGGACTAGCGGGAGGAATGAGCAGTTCTTC.

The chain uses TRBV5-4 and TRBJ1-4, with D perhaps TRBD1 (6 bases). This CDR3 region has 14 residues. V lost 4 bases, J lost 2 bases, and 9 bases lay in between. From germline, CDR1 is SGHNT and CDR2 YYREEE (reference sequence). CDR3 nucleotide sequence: TGTGCCAGCAGCAGACAGGAGACTAATGAAAAACTGTTTTTT. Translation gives CASSRQETNEKLFF.

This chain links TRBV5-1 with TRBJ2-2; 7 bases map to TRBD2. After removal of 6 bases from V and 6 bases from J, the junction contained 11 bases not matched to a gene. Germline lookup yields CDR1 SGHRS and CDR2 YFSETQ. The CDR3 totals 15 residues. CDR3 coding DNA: TGCGCCAGCACCTTAACCCAGGGAGGGGCCGGGGAGCTGTTTTTT. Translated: CASTLTQGGAGELFF.

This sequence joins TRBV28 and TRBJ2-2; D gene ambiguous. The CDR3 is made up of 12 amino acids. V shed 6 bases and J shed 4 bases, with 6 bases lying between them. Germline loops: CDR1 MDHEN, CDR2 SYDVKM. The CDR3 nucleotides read TGTGCCAGCAGCAAATCCACCGGGGAGCTGTTTTTT. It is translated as CASSKSTGELFF.

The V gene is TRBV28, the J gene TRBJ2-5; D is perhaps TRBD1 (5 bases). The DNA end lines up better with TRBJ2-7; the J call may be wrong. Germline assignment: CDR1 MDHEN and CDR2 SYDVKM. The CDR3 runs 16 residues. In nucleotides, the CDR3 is TGTGCCAGCAGTTACCTCTGGGGCAGGTCGAACTACGAGCAGTACTTC. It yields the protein CASSYLWGRSNYEQYF.

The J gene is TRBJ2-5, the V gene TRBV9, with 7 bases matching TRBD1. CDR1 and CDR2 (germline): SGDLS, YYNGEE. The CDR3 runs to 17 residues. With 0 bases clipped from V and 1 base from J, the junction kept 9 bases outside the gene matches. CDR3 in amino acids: CASSVAGAGGPQETQYF. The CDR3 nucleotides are TGTGCCAGCAGCGTAGCAGGGGCAGGGGGTCCCCAAGAGACCCAGTACTTC.

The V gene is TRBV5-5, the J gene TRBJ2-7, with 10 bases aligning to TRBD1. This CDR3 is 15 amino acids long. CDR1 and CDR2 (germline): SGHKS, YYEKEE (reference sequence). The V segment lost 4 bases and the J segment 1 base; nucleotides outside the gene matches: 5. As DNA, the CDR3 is TGTGCCAGCAGCGGGGGACAGGGGCATTCCTACGAGCAGTACTTC. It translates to CASSGGQGHSYEQYF.

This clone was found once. CDR3 residues: CASSPEVDSSYEQYF. The CDR3 coding sequence is TGTGCCAGCAGCCCAGAGGTTGACAGTTCCTACGAGCAGTACTTC. The chain is built from TRBV4-2 and TRBJ2-7; D is perhaps TRBD1 (5 bases). Germline-derived CDR1 and CDR2 are LGHNA and YNFKEQ. V was cut by 4 bases and J by 1 base, with 14 bases left in between. CDR3 length: 15 amino acids.

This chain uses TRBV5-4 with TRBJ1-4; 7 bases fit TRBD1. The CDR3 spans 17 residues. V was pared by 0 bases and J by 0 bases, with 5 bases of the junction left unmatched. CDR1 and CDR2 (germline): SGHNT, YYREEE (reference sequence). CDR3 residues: CASSLDRTGATNEKLFF. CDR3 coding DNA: TGTGCCAGCAGCTTGGACCGGACAGGAGCAACTAATGAAAAACTGTTTTTT.

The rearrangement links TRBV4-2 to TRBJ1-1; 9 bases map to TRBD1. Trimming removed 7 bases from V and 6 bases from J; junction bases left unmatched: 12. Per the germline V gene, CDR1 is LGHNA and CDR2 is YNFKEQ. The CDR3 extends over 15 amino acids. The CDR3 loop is CASTQGAQGAPEAFF. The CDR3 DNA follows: TGTGCCAGCACCCAGGGAGCACAGGGGGCCCCTGAAGCTTTCTTT.

CDR3 in amino acids: CASSPRQGSNTEAFF. The CDR3 DNA reads TGTGCCAGCAGCCCTAGACAGGGTTCGAACACTGAAGCTTTCTTT. The genes are TRBV7-2 and TRBJ1-1; TRBD1 matches 7 bases. Germline trimming cut 5 bases from V and 1 base from J; bases unmatched to any gene: 7. CDR3 size: 15 residues. Germline CDR1 SGHTA, CDR2 FQGNSA.

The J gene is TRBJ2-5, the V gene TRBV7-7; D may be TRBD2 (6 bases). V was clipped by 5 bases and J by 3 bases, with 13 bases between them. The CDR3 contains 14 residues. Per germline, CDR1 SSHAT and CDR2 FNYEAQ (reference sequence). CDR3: CASSVGGGEETQYF. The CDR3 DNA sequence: TGTGCCAGCAGCGTGGGGGGAGGAGAAGAGACCCAGTACTTC. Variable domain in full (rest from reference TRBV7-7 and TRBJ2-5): GAGVSQSPRYKVTKRGQDVTLRCDPISSHATLYWYQQALGQGPEFLTYFNYEAQPDKSGLPSDRFSAERPEGSISTLTIQRTEQRDSAMYRCASSVGGGEETQYFGPGTRLLVL.

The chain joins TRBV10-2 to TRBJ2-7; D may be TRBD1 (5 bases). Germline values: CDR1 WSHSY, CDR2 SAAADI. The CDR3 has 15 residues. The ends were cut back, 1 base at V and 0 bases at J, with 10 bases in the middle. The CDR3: CASSEFRASSYEQYF. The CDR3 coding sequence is TGCGCCAGCAGTGAGTTCAGGGCGAGCTCCTACGAGCAGTACTTC.

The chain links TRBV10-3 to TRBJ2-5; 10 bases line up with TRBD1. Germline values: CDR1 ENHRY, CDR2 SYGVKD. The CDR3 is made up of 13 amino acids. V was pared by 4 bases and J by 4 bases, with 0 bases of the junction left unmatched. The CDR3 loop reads CAISGTGGETQYF. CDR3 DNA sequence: TGTGCCATCAGTGGGACAGGGGGAGAGACCCAGTACTTC.

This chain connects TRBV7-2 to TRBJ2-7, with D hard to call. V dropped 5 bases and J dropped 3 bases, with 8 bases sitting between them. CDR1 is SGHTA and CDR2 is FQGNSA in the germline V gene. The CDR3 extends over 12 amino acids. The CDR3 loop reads CASSRFSYEQYF. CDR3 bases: TGTGCCAGCAGCCGCTTCAGCTACGAGCAGTACTTC.

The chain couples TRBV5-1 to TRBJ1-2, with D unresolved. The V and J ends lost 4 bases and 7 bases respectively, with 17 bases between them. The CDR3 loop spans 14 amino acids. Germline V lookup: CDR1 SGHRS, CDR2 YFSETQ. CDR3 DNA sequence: TGCGCCAGCAGCCGCTTGGAGCGTGGCGGTGGCTACACCTTC. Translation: CASSRLERGGGYTF.

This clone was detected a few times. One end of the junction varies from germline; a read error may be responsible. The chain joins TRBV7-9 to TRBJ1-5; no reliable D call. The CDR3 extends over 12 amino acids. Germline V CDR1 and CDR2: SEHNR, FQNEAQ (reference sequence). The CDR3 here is CSSSFGDQPQHF. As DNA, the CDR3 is TGTTCCAGCAGCTTTGGAGATCAGCCCCAGCATTTT.

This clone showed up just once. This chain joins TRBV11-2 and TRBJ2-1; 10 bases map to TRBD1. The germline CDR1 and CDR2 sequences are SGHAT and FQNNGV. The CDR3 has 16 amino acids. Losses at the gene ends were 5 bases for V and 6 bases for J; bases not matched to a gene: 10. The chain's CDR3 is CASSPSPGQGRNEQFF. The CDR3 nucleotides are TGTGCCAGCAGCCCCAGCCCGGGACAGGGGCGCAATGAGCAGTTCTTC.